This T cell receptor beta chain was found in a study of vaccination effects on CD4 cells after COVID-19. Notes on this clone: Its antigen is not identified.

With the ViraFEST assay, the study expanded antigen-specific CD4+ T cells using viral peptide pools, then sequenced them. The culture ran for 10 days before CD4+ T cells were isolated. Vaccine recipients had no previous SARS-CoV-2 infection; their nucleocapsid antibodies were negative. Measured with immunoSEQ multiplex PCR; TCRdb has only the in-frame clones, and not every one. The sample lists 71,000 or so clones; approximately 72% were seen once. The CDR3 sequence is 16 residues long. The TCR comes from a human donor who received a COVID-19 vaccine. The chain joins TRBV12-2 to TRBJ2-2; the DNA was not used to check the table's D call, TRBD2. TRBV12-2 counts as a pseudogene. Sequenced material: CD4+ T cells from PBMCs cultured with HCoV-OC43 spike peptides, taken before COVID-19 vaccination. Subset of the sample: HCoV-OC43 spike overlapping peptide pool stimulation. The CDR3 here is CASRSGLAGPTGELFF. DNA for the CDR3: TGTGCAAGTCGCTCAGGACTAGCGGGGCCCACCGGGGAGCTGTTTTTT.